These 26 T cell receptor beta chains were all obtained from the same sample, sequenced in a study of T-cell reconstitution after alpha-beta-depleted transplantation in children. A library of TCRbeta sequences, prepared with unique molecular identifiers, was generated. One entry per CDR3 protein results from TCRdb running MiXCR on the PCR reads. Of about 870,000 distinct CDR3 sequences listed, around 17% were seen once; the top ten hold approximately 4.5%. This specimen consisted of PBMCs, mostly from graft donor cells, obtained 360 days after TCRalphabeta/CD19-depleted stem cell transplant. The receptors originated from a male patient younger than 18 who had a stem cell transplant for acute lymphoblastic leukemia, so the T cells may come from the graft donor.

This chain connects TRBV19 to TRBJ2-2; TRBD1 might be the D (6 bases). There are 18 residues in the CDR3. Germline CDR1 and CDR2: LNHDA and SQIVND (reference sequence). V was pared by 4 bases and J by 5 bases, with 23 bases between. Here the CDR3 reads CASSTHLGTTPTTGELFF. In DNA, the CDR3 is TGTGCCAGTAGTACCCATTTGGGGACAACCCCTACGACCGGGGAGCTGTTTTTT.

This clonotype was counted only a few times. Here the CDR3 DNA reads TGTGCCAGCAGCCAAGATCCGTCCGGGCTAGAGGGCTACGAGCAGTACTTC. Its translation is CASSQDPSGLEGYEQYF. This sequence joins TRBV3-1 and TRBJ2-7, with D perhaps matching TRBD2 (5 bases). The CDR3 spans 17 residues. Germline V gene data show CDR1 as LGHDT and CDR2 as YNNKEL (reference sequence). V was cut by 0 bases and J by 3 bases, with 18 bases left in between.

There are many counts of this clonotype. The chain recombines TRBV9 with TRBJ2-1; 13 bases agree with TRBD2. Germline assignment: CDR1 SGDLS and CDR2 YYNGEE. V lost 2 bases and J lost 8; bases outside the gene matches: 4. The CDR3 has 15 residues. CDR3 nucleotides: TGTGCCAGCAGCGTCGGACTAGCGGGAGTACATGAGCAGTTCTTC. Protein: CASSVGLAGVHEQFF.

The gene calls are TRBV4-1 and TRBJ2-3; D remains unclear. Germline V CDR1 and CDR2: MGHRA, YSYEKL. The CDR3 has 16 amino acids. The ends were cut back, 0 bases at V and 6 bases at J, with 16 bases in the middle. As DNA, the CDR3 is TGCGCCAGCAGCCAAGATGGATCGGTGGCATTTGATACGCAGTATTTT. This sequence encodes CASSQDGSVAFDTQYF.

This clonotype was found a few times. The genes are TRBV20-1 and TRBJ2-1; 7 nucleotides align to TRBD2. The CDR3 consists of 13 residues. CDR1 is DFQATT, CDR2 SNEGSKA, per germline (reference sequence). V trimming: 3 bases; J trimming: 4 bases; junction bases outside the gene matches: 3. CDR3 protein: CSASNGRYNEQFF. CDR3 coding DNA: TGCAGTGCTAGCAACGGGAGGTACAATGAGCAGTTCTTC.

About this clonotype itself: Since a much larger clone is just one base distant, this may be a read error. The CDR3 DNA reads TGTGCCAGCAGCGACCGGGACAGAACCTACGAGCAGTACTTC. It specifies CASSDRDRTYEQYF. V gene TRBV9 combines with J gene TRBJ2-7; 7 nucleotides line up with TRBD1. The germline V gene encodes CDR1 SGDLS and CDR2 YYNGEE. Trimming at V came to 3 bases and at J to 2 bases, leaving 5 bases not matched to a gene. This CDR3 has 14 residues.

The V gene is TRBV12-3 or TRBV12-4, the J gene TRBJ2-5, with D perhaps matching TRBD1 or TRBD2 (6 bases each). This CDR3 has 13 residues. Trimming took 8 bases from V and 1 from J, leaving 11 bases between them. The DNA of the CDR3 is TGTGCCAGCCGAGGGGGACTCCAAGAGACCCAGTACTTC. Protein sequence: CASRGGLQETQYF.

V and J are TRBV6-1 and TRBJ2-7; D is possibly TRBD1 (6 bases). The CDR3 has 15 residues. Germline CDR1 is MNHNS and CDR2 is SASEGT. Trimming left V 6 bases short and J 2 bases short, with 17 bases between. The DNA for the CDR3 is TGTGCCAGCAGAGGGGGAACGGGGTTGACCTACGAGCAGTACTTC. As protein: CASRGGTGLTYEQYF.

At least ten counts were recorded for this clonotype. The chain links TRBV7-3 to TRBJ2-3; D is ambiguous. Germline CDR1 SGHTA, CDR2 FQGTGA. This CDR3 has 14 residues. Between the trimmed V and J ends, which lost 0 bases and 5 bases, there was a span of 9 bases. As DNA, the CDR3 is TGTGCCAGCAGCTTAACCGGAGCCGGAGATACGCAGTATTTT. Amino acid sequence: CASSLTGAGDTQYF.

Only a few counts were recorded for this clonotype. The chain couples TRBV12-3 or TRBV12-4 to TRBJ2-1; the D is unclear. The CDR3 extends over 16 amino acids. Between the trimmed V and J ends, which lost 8 bases and 6 bases, there was a span of 23 bases. This CDR3 reads CASRRPDSFIRNEQFF. CDR3 nucleotides: TGTGCCAGCCGCCGACCCGATAGTTTTATACGCAATGAGCAGTTCTTC.

The table lists this clonotype with a count of one. The V call is TRBV11-2, the J call TRBJ2-7; 8 nucleotides agree with TRBD1. V dropped 4 bases and J dropped 2; count of bases not matched to a gene: 19. In germline, CDR1 is SGHAT, CDR2 FQNNGV. The CDR3 loop spans 19 amino acids. CDR3 bases: TGTGCCAGCAGCTCAATACGAGCAGGGGGCGCATACAGCGCCTACGAGCAGTACTTC. It codes for CASSSIRAGGAYSAYEQYF. The full variable domain, completed using reference TRBV11-2 and TRBJ2-7, is EAGVAQSPRYKIIEKRQSVAFWCNPISGHATLYWYQQILGQGPKLLIQFQNNGVVDDSQLPKDRFSAERLKGVDSTLKIQPAKLEDSAVYLCASSSIRAGGAYSAYEQYFGPGTRLTVT.

This clonotype was seen only a few times. This chain uses TRBV20-1 with TRBJ2-1, with 14 positions matching TRBD2. The CDR3 totals 18 residues. The germline V gene has CDR1 DFQATT and CDR2 SNEGSKA (reference sequence). V was pared by 1 base and J by 1 base, with 6 bases of the junction left unmatched. CDR3 coding DNA: TGCAGTGCTAGAGGACTAGCGGGAGGGCTGAGGTCCTACAATGAGCAGTTCTTC. Translation gives CSARGLAGGLRSYNEQFF.

J is TRBJ2-7 and V is TRBV5-1; TRBD2 aligns across 10 bases. V lost 3 bases, J lost 2 bases, and 20 bases stayed unmatched. The germline V gene has CDR1 SGHRS and CDR2 YFSETQ. The CDR3 runs 20 residues. The CDR3 nucleotides read TGCGCCAGCAGCTGGCCCGGGGGGCCCAGGCTAGCGGGAGCGACCTACGAGCAGTACTTC. It codes for CASSWPGGPRLAGATYEQYF.

The gene calls are TRBV10-1 and TRBJ1-2; D call uncertain. The V end was cut by 0 bases, the J end by 6 bases, with 8 bases between. This CDR3 contains 13 residues. The germline gives CDR1 WNHNN, CDR2 SYGVQD (reference sequence). CDR3 sequence: CASSESQVDGYTF. In DNA, the CDR3 is TGCGCCAGCAGTGAGTCTCAAGTAGATGGCTACACCTTC.

This clonotype came up a few times. The J gene is TRBJ2-5, the V gene TRBV9; 7 bases agree with TRBD1. Germline CDR1 reads SGDLS; CDR2 reads YYNGEE. After removal of 7 bases from V and 3 bases from J, the junction contained 12 bases not matched to a gene. The CDR3 contains 15 residues. The CDR3 reads CASRLTGRFEETQYF. CDR3 coding DNA: TGTGCCAGCCGGTTGACAGGGCGGTTCGAAGAGACCCAGTACTTC. Full variable domain (outside the CDR3, taken from reference TRBV9 and TRBJ2-5): DSGVTQTPKHLITATGQRVTLRCSPRSGDLSVYWYQQSLDQGLQFLIQYYNGEERAKGNILERFSAQQFPDLHSELNLSSLELGDSALYFCASRLTGRFEETQYFGPGTRLLVL.

This chain links TRBV5-1 with TRBJ1-1; the D is unclear. The CDR3 loop spans 13 amino acids. Germline-derived CDR1 and CDR2 are SGHRS and YFSETQ. V lost 2 bases and J 8 bases, leaving 13 bases between the germline ends. CDR3 nucleotide sequence: TGCGCCAGCAGCTTAGGCTCGGGCCGAGAAGCTTTCTTT. This translates into CASSLGSGREAFF.

This chain links TRBV5-1 with TRBJ2-1; D might be TRBD2 (6 bases). CDR1 and CDR2 from the germline V gene are SGHRS and YFSETQ. This CDR3 is built from 16 residues. Trimming pared 7 bases from V and 3 bases from J, leaving 20 bases between. The CDR3 sequence is CASGKWGVIDYNEQFF. The CDR3 coding sequence is TGCGCCAGCGGCAAGTGGGGGGTTATTGACTACAATGAGCAGTTCTTC.

The chain recombines TRBV5-1 with TRBJ2-1; 12 positions match TRBD1. CDR3 length equals 16 residues. V shed 3 bases and J 6 bases; nucleotides not matched to a gene: 7. Germline CDR1 reads SGHRS; CDR2 reads YFSETQ. The CDR3 nucleotides read TGCGCCAGCAGCTGGAGGCGGGGACAGGGGGCCAATGAGCAGTTCTTC. Protein product: CASSWRRGQGANEQFF. Full variable domain (missing parts from reference TRBV5-1 and TRBJ2-1): KAGVTQTPRYLIKTRGQQVTLSCSPISGHRSVSWYQQTPGQGLQFLFEYFSETQRNKGNFPGRFSGRQFSNSRSEMNVSTLELGDSALYLCASSWRRGQGANEQFFGPGTRLTVL.

This clonotype was found many times. The V and J genes are TRBV6-5 and TRBJ1-5; the match to TRBD1 covers 7 bases. The CDR3 spans 14 residues. Germline loops: CDR1 MNHEY, CDR2 SVGAGI. The V and J ends lost 6 bases and 2 bases, in that order; junction bases with no gene match: 4. The CDR3 nucleotides are TGTGCCAGCAGCCCAGGGGGGCGCAATCAGCCCCAGCATTTT. Translated: CASSPGGRNQPQHF.

The chain has TRBV30 and TRBJ2-7; D is unresolved. V was trimmed by 3 bases and J by 3 bases, leaving 12 bases between them. Germline CDR1 reads GTSNPN; CDR2 reads SVGIG (reference sequence). CDR3 length equals 13 residues. The CDR3 sequence is CAWRKGFVYEQYF. DNA of the CDR3: TGTGCCTGGAGGAAAGGTTTTGTCTACGAGCAGTACTTC.

The chain employs TRBV18 and TRBJ2-3; 7 bases agree with TRBD1. Germline values: CDR1 KGHSH, CDR2 LQKENI. V shed 3 bases, J shed 4 bases, and the junction held 4 bases outside the gene matches. CDR3 length equals 14 residues. DNA of the CDR3: TGTGCCAGCTCACCGAACAGGGGCCCAGATACGCAGTATTTT. Protein: CASSPNRGPDTQYF.

This chain links TRBV28 with TRBJ2-4; D remains ambiguous. The CDR3 runs to 13 residues. The V gene lost 5 bases and the J gene lost 3 bases, with 8 bases spanning the gap. Germline assignment: CDR1 MDHEN and CDR2 SYDVKM. This CDR3 reads CASSQSVKNIQYF. In DNA, the CDR3 is TGTGCCAGCAGTCAGTCTGTCAAAAACATTCAGTACTTC.

This clonotype was recorded many times. The chain links TRBV9 to TRBJ2-2; D is unclear. Germline assignment: CDR1 SGDLS and CDR2 YYNGEE. V lost 4 bases and J lost 5, with 12 bases in between. The length of the CDR3 is 14 residues. The CDR3 region is CASSSPSGTGELFF. CDR3 nucleotides: TGTGCCAGCAGCTCTCCCTCAGGAACCGGGGAGCTGTTTTTT.

J is TRBJ2-3 and V is TRBV7-2; D possibly corresponds to TRBD1 (8 bases). The V end lost 7 bases, the J end lost 3 bases, and 20 bases lay between the germline ends. The CDR3 spans 16 residues. Looked up from germline, CDR1 is SGHTA and CDR2 is FQGNSA. This CDR3 reads CASMNRGGERTDTQYF. The CDR3 DNA reads as TGTGCCAGCATGAACAGGGGGGGGGAACGGACAGATACGCAGTATTTT.

This chain links TRBV20-1 with TRBJ2-7; tentatively, D is TRBD1 (5 bases). Looked up from germline, CDR1 is DFQATT and CDR2 is SNEGSKA (reference sequence). Trimming pared 7 bases from V and 2 bases from J, leaving 21 bases between. The CDR3 contains 15 residues. For the CDR3, the DNA is TGCAGTGGACGGCCGACAGTTACCCTGACCTACGAGCAGTACTTC. Protein product: CSGRPTVTLTYEQYF.

About this clonotype itself: Relative to the germline gene, one junction end is altered; a read error may explain this. The J gene is TRBJ2-7, the V gene TRBV5-1, with 8 positions matching TRBD2. The CDR3 totals 15 residues. Germline assignment: CDR1 SGHRS and CDR2 YFSETQ. CDR3 in DNA: TGCGCCAGCAGCTTGGCCCCGGGAGGGCACTACGAGCAGTGCTTC. It is translated as CASSLAPGGHYEQCF. Full variable domain (rest looked up from reference TRBV5-1 and TRBJ2-7): KAGVTQTPRYLIKTRGQQVTLSCSPISGHRSVSWYQQTPGQGLQFLFEYFSETQRNKGNFPGRFSGRQFSNSRSEMNVSTLELGDSALYLCASSLAPGGHYEQCFGPGTRLTVT.